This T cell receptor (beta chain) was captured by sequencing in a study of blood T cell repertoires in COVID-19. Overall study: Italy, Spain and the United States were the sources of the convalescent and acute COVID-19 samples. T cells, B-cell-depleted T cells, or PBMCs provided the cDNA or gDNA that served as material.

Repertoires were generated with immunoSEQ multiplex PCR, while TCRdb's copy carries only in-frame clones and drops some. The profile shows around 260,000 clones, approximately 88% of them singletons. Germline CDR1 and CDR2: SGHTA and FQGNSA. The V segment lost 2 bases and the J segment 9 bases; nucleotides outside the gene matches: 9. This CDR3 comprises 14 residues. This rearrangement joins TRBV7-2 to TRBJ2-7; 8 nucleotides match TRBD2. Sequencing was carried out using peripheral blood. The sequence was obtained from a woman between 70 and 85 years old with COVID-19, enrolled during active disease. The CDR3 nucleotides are TGTGCCAGCAGCTTACTAGCGGGCATGGCTGGGCAGTACTTC. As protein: CASSLLAGMAGQYF. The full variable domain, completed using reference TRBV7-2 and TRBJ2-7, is GAGVSQSPSNKVTEKGKDVELRCDPISGHTALYWYRQSLGQGLEFLIYFQGNSAPDKSGLPSDRFSAERTGGSVSTLTIQRTQQEDSAVYLCASSLLAGMAGQYFGPGTRLTVT.